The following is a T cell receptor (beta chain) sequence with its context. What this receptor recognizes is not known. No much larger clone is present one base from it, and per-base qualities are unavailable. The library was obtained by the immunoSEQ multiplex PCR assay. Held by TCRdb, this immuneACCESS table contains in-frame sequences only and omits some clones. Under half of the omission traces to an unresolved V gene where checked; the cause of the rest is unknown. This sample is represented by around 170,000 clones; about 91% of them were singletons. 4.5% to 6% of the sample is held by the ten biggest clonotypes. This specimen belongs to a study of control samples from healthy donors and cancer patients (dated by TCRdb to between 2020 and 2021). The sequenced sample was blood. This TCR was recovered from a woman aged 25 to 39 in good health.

The nucleotide sequence reads as follows: TGTGCCAGCAGCCGCCCAGGGGTCACTGAAGCTTTCTTT. It codes for CASSRPGVTEAFF. The chain couples TRBV11-2 to TRBJ1-1; TRBD1 is possibly the D segment (6 matching bases). The CDR3 holds 13 amino acids from the cysteine to the phenylalanine. The DNA shown is the 39-base CDR3, in frame from base 1. In the germline V gene, CDR1 corresponds to SGHAT and CDR2 to FQNNGV. The junction shows trimming of 5 bases on V and 4 bases on J, plus 11 bases between the germline ends.